The TCR beta chain described here comes from a study of OX40 agonist ivuxolimab in advanced cancers. For the study at large: A diagnosis of hepatocellular carcinoma, melanoma, renal cell or head and neck cancer was present in dose-escalation patients. The group had a mean age of 60 years, ranged from about 23 to 79, and was 80% to 85% male. Around 40% of patients had received prior checkpoint inhibitor therapy.

This clone was seen a single time. Germline V CDR1 and CDR2: LNHDA, SQIVND (reference sequence). V shed 1 base and J shed 5 bases, with 15 bases lying between them. CDR3 length: 15 residues. Baseline was the first blood sampling point, followed by cycle 4 day 1 and cycle 7 day 1. Sequencing was performed with immunoSEQ multiplex PCR; in TCRdb, only in-frame clones are kept and a portion is missing. Of tens of thousands of clones listed, 85% to 95% are singletons. The source of this sequence is an adult with an advanced solid tumor such as melanoma, head and neck, liver or kidney cancer. The sample in question was CD4+ or CD8+ T cells sorted from blood, obtained in a trial of the OX40 agonist ivuxolimab. The genes are TRBV19 and TRBJ2-7, with D hard to call. The DNA of the CDR3 is TGTGCCAGTAGTATAGGGGCAGTTGTGGCCCACGAGCAGTACTTC. Amino acids: CASSIGAVVAHEQYF.